Below, 18 T cell receptor beta chains from the same sample are listed, as sequenced in a study of T cells in Graves' hyperthyroidism and ophthalmopathy. RNA transcripts provided the source from which TCR beta CDR3 regions were amplified. When the TCR CDR3 underwent first-round RT-PCR, the HTBI primer set was used. TCRdb used MiXCR to reprocess the multiplex PCR reads, holding one entry per CDR3 protein. The sample includes 500,000 to 750,000 distinct CDR3 sequences, under 60% seen only once; the top ten take about 8%. The specimen sequenced was peripheral blood or thyroid tissue (not recorded which). The receptors were sampled from a young woman with Graves' hyperthyroidism.

On this clonotype itself: A much larger clone is a single base away; this may be a read error. No conserved phenylalanine or tryptophan ends this CDR3, so it is likely a read error. The CDR3 loop reads CASSLAGVNYEQYL. CDR3 nucleotides: TGCGCCAGCAGCTTGGCCGGGGTCAACTACGAGCAGTACCTC. The rearrangement joins TRBV5-1 to TRBJ2-7; D possibly corresponds to TRBD2 (5 bases). V was cut by 0 bases and J by 3 bases, with 10 bases left in between. CDR3 length equals 14 residues. The germline CDR1 and CDR2 sequences are SGHRS and YFSETQ.

This clonotype turned up a few times. This chain uses TRBV7-2 with TRBJ2-3; D is perhaps TRBD1 or TRBD2 (5 bases each). This CDR3 is built from 12 residues. Trimming left V 3 bases short and J 6 bases short, with 7 bases between. CDR1 SGHTA and CDR2 FQGNSA come from the germline V gene. As DNA, the CDR3 is TGTGCCAGCAGCTTGGGGGTGGATACGCAGTATTTT. It encodes CASSLGVDTQYF.

This clonotype came up many times. The chain joins TRBV7-2 to TRBJ2-5; 7 bases map to TRBD2. CDR3 length: 13 amino acids. V gave up 5 bases and J gave up 2 bases; unmatched junction bases: 2. Looked up from germline, CDR1 is SGHTA and CDR2 is FQGNSA. This CDR3 reads CASSASGQETQYF. The CDR3 nucleotides are TGTGCCAGCAGCGCTAGCGGTCAAGAGACCCAGTACTTC.

About this clonotype itself: Germline and junction disagree at one end, which may indicate a read error. The rearrangement links TRBV7-9 to TRBJ1-5, with 7 bases matching TRBD1. This CDR3 region has 13 residues. The germline CDR1 and CDR2 sequences are SEHNR and FQNEAQ (reference sequence). The CDR3 here is CASSLAPGQRQHF. Written as DNA, the CDR3 is TGTGCCAGCAGCTTAGCACCGGGACAGCGCCAGCATTTT.

This sequence joins TRBV24-1 and TRBJ1-3; D call uncertain. Germline CDR1 KGHDR, CDR2 SFDVKD. V was cut by 5 bases and J by 1 base, with 11 bases left in between. There are 15 residues in the CDR3. The CDR3 sequence is CATSGIPGSGNTIYF. CDR3 sequence (DNA): TGTGCCACCAGTGGTATTCCGGGATCTGGAAACACCATATATTTT.

This clonotype has at least ten counts. V is TRBV20-1 and J is TRBJ1-1, with D maybe TRBD1 (6 bases). This CDR3 is built from 13 residues. Trimming stripped 7 bases from V and 3 bases from J, with 15 bases between. CDR1 is DFQATT, CDR2 SNEGSKA, per germline (reference sequence). This chain's CDR3 is CSGSGGQDTEAFF. CDR3 nucleotides: TGCAGTGGTTCCGGGGGGCAGGACACTGAAGCTTTCTTT.

This clonotype has at least ten counts. The chain employs TRBV6-5 and TRBJ2-5; unclear D gene. CDR3 length: 13 amino acids. The ends were cut back, 3 bases at V and 5 bases at J, with 10 bases in the middle. Germline V CDR1 and CDR2: MNHEY, SVGAGI. The CDR3 DNA sequence: TGTGCCAGCAGTTATCAAGGGTTGGAGACCCAGTACTTC. Residues: CASSYQGLETQYF.

V and J are TRBV20-1 and TRBJ1-1, with TRBD1 identical over 10 bases. V trimming: 5 bases; J trimming: 3 bases; junction bases outside the gene matches: 6. Germline V gene lookup returns CDR1 DFQATT and CDR2 SNEGSKA (reference sequence). CDR3 length equals 14 residues. This CDR3 reads CSASRGTGDTEAFF. The DNA of the CDR3 is TGCAGTGCTTCGCGTGGGACAGGGGACACTGAAGCTTTCTTT.

The chain is built from TRBV24-1 and TRBJ1-2, with TRBD1 matching over 11 bases. This CDR3 is built from 15 residues. Germline V gene sequence: CDR1 KGHDR, CDR2 SFDVKD. With 3 bases clipped from V and 8 bases from J, the junction kept 7 bases outside the gene matches. Here the CDR3 reads CATSDPGQGAWGYTF. The DNA of the CDR3 is TGTGCCACCAGTGATCCTGGACAGGGGGCATGGGGCTACACCTTC.

The chain is built from TRBV2 and TRBJ1-6; D is unclear. V was trimmed by 10 bases and J by 6 bases, leaving 19 bases between them. The CDR3 contains 15 residues. Per germline, CDR1 SNHLY and CDR2 FYNNEI. CDR3 residues: CATQRAIATNSPLHF. In DNA form, the CDR3 reads TGTGCCACGCAACGGGCAATCGCAACTAATTCACCCCTCCACTTT.

This clonotype was seen a few times. The chain is built from TRBV20-1 and TRBJ2-3, with 7 bases that match TRBD1. The CDR3 spans 13 residues. V lost 5 bases, J lost 1 base, and 3 bases stayed unmatched. Looked up from germline, CDR1 is DFQATT and CDR2 is SNEGSKA (reference sequence). CDR3 protein: CSAPGQRTDTQYF. The CDR3 DNA is TGCAGTGCTCCGGGACAGCGCACAGATACGCAGTATTTT.

Many counts were recorded for this clonotype. The chain joins TRBV4-1 to TRBJ2-7, with D tentatively TRBD2 (5 bases). The V and J ends lost 1 base and 2 bases respectively, with 12 bases between them. This CDR3 is 15 amino acids long. In germline, CDR1 is MGHRA, CDR2 YSYEKL. Here the CDR3 reads CASSQVVGSTYEQYF. The DNA of the CDR3 is TGCGCCAGCAGCCAAGTGGTGGGGAGCACCTACGAGCAGTACTTC.

Regarding this clonotype: A much larger clone is a single base away; this may be a read error. The genes are TRBV12-3 or TRBV12-4 and TRBJ2-7; D is ambiguous. Trimming removed 5 bases from V and 3 bases from J, with 5 bases in between. This CDR3 spans 11 amino acids. The CDR3 here is CASSEHYEQYF. The CDR3, as DNA: TGTGCCAGCAGTGAACACTACGAGCAGTACTTC.

This clonotype was seen a handful of times. This chain links TRBV29-1 with TRBJ1-5, with D unclear. Trimming stripped 1 base from V and 4 bases from J, with 8 bases between. The CDR3 totals 13 residues. CDR1 is SQVTM and CDR2 is ANQGSEA in the germline V gene. The CDR3 DNA follows: TGCAGCGTTGAAGTTTACAGAAATCAGCCCCAGCATTTT. Encoded protein: CSVEVYRNQPQHF.

For the CDR3, the DNA is TGTGCCTGGAGCTCGGACAGGGGGTTTTCTGGGGCCAACGTCCTGACTTTC. It is translated as CAWSSDRGFSGANVLTF. V and J are TRBV11-2 and TRBJ2-6; 10 positions match TRBD1. Looked up from germline, CDR1 is SGHAT and CDR2 is FQNNGV. This CDR3 has 17 amino acids. J gave up 1 base and V 11 bases, and 11 bases lay outside the gene matches.

This clonotype has ten or more counts. The chain recombines TRBV24-1 with TRBJ2-5; weak D call: TRBD1 (5 bases). The CDR3 contains 13 residues. Trimming took 10 bases from V and 5 from J, leaving 16 bases between them. The germline CDR1 and CDR2 sequences are KGHDR and SFDVKD. The CDR3 nucleotides are TGTGCCACTCAGGGTGGGGCGCGGGAGACCCAGTACTTC. Translating gives CATQGGARETQYF.

This clonotype was seen ten or more times. One junction end does not reproduce the germline sequence, and a read error may be involved. The chain uses TRBV29-1 and TRBJ2-6; D is unclear. CDR1 SQVTM and CDR2 ANQGSEA come from the germline V gene. The CDR3 runs 14 residues. This CDR3 reads CSVESSSGTNVLTF. Written as DNA, the CDR3 is TGCAGCGTTGAGAGCAGCTCTGGGACCAACGTCCTGACTTTC.

Ten or more counts support this clonotype. This sequence joins TRBV13 and TRBJ2-5; the D gene is possibly TRBD2 (6 bases). Trimming shortened V by 2 bases and J by 6 bases, and 16 bases separated the two germline ends. Per the germline V gene, CDR1 is PRHDT and CDR2 is FYEKMQ (reference sequence). The CDR3 contains 15 residues. The CDR3 loop reads CASSLRDSHPKTQYF. The CDR3 DNA reads as TGTGCCAGCAGCTTAAGGGACTCGCACCCCAAGACCCAGTACTTC.